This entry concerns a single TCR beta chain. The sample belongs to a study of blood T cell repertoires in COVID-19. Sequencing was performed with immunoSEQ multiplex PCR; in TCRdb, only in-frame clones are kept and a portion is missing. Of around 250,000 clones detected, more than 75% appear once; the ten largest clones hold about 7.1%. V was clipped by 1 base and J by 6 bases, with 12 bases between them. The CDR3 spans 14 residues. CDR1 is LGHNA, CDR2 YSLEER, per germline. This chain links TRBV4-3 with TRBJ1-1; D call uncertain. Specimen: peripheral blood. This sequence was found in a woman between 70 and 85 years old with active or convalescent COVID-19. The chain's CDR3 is CASSQVLWESEAFF. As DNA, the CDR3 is TGCGCCAGCAGCCAAGTCCTTTGGGAGTCTGAAGCTTTCTTT.